This entry features one T cell receptor (beta chain) sequence. Germline loops: CDR1 SGHAT, CDR2 FQNNGV. The CDR3 covers 15 residues. Trimming at V came to 4 bases and at J to 9 bases, leaving 11 bases not matched to a gene. This sample was included in a study of T-cell memory formation after mild COVID-19. MiXCR, run by TCRdb on the 5' RACE reads, gives a single entry per CDR3 protein. The table shows 120,000 to 150,000 distinct CDR3 sequences, with about 14% occurring only once. The V call is TRBV11-2, the J call TRBJ2-3, with 9 positions matching TRBD2. Specimen: PBMCs or a T cell subset sorted from them (not recorded which). This TCR derives from an adult woman who had mild COVID-19 (a few samples of this study predate the infection). Cell type and time point are not known. CDR3 sequence (DNA): TGTGCCAGCAGCTCCCCCCGCCTTACTAGCGGGACGCAGTATTTT. This encodes CASSSPRLTSGTQYF.